The 2 T cell receptor beta chains below come from one sample, sequenced in a study of blood T cell repertoires in COVID-19. The table came from immunoSEQ multiplex PCR; TCRdb's copy has only in-frame clones and leaves some out. The table has some 500,000 clones, approximately 90% seen once. The sample comprised PBMCs or T cells enriched from blood (not recorded which). These receptors all come from a woman aged 40 to 49 who had recovered from COVID-19.

This chain joins TRBV4-2 and TRBJ1-5, with 7 bases fitting TRBD1. The CDR3 has 15 residues. Germline CDR1 and CDR2: LGHNA and YNFKEQ. V shed 4 bases and J 4 bases; nucleotides not matched to a gene: 7. This chain's CDR3 is CASSPSSGGNQPQHF. In DNA, the CDR3 is TGTGCCAGCAGCCCCTCTTCAGGGGGTAATCAGCCCCAGCATTTT.

The chain couples TRBV5-6 to TRBJ1-1; no clear D. There are 18 residues in the CDR3. The V gene's germline CDR1 is SGHDT and CDR2 YYEEEE. Trimming took off 1 base at V and 0 bases at J, with 19 bases between the two ends. The CDR3 protein is CASSLLSTRRPMNTEAFF. The CDR3 region has the DNA TGTGCCAGCAGCTTGCTCAGTACCCGGAGACCTATGAACACTGAAGCTTTCTTT.